The 3 T cell receptor beta chains given below trace back to one sample, sequenced in a study of T cell responses to AZD1222 COVID-19 vaccine. Sequenced by immunoSEQ multiplex PCR; TCRdb stores in-frame clones only, minus some. Of fewer than 85,000 clones listed, 89% were seen once; the top ten hold around 9.3%. The sample here was peripheral blood, taken 28 days after the second AZD1222 dose. The origin of the receptors is an adult who received the AZD1222 COVID-19 vaccine.

This clone was seen only a few times. The gene calls are TRBV10-3 and TRBJ1-2, with 11 bases identical to TRBD1. The V gene's germline CDR1 is ENHRY and CDR2 SYGVKD. The CDR3 is made up of 13 amino acids. V shed 11 bases, J shed 4 bases, and the junction held 6 bases outside the gene matches. CDR3 loop: CASRDRGSYGYTF. CDR3 nucleotides: TGTGCCTCCCGGGACAGGGGGAGCTATGGCTACACCTTC.

The rearrangement links TRBV7-9 to TRBJ1-5, with D perhaps matching TRBD1 (5 bases). Per the germline V gene, CDR1 is SEHNR and CDR2 is FQNEAQ (reference sequence). Trimming took 0 bases from V and 11 from J, leaving 11 bases between them. The CDR3 extends over 13 amino acids. CDR3 region: CASSLAGVTTQHF. The CDR3 DNA sequence: TGTGCCAGCAGCTTAGCGGGGGTAACAACCCAGCATTTT. Complete variable domain (other parts from reference TRBV7-9 and TRBJ1-5): DTGVSQNPRHKITKRGQNVTFRCDPISEHNRLYWYRQTLGQGPEFLTYFQNEAQLEKSRLLSDRFSAERPKGSFSTLEIQRTEQGDSAMYLCASSLAGVTTQHFGDGTRLSIL.

This clone has a single count. The J gene is TRBJ2-3, the V gene TRBV9; no clear D. The CDR3 sequence is 15 residues long. CDR1 SGDLS and CDR2 YYNGEE come from the germline V gene. V lost 3 bases and J lost 0, with 11 bases in between. The CDR3 DNA follows: TGTGCCAGCAGCGCCAGCCAAGTTAGCACAGATACGCAGTATTTT. It is translated as CASSASQVSTDTQYF.